This T cell receptor (beta chain) originates from a study of T cell responses to AZD1222 COVID-19 vaccine (TCRdb year 2021). About the full investigation: AZD1222 recipients with second doses at about 4 weeks or about 12 weeks were pooled, because spike-specific TCR depth and breadth did not differ between schedules. A total of more than 230 trial participants underwent TCR sequencing, of whom around 210 had received two doses of AZD1222 and around 26 had received two doses of the MenACWY control vaccine. Trial participants were enrolled by age into 18-55, 56-69 and 70-plus year subgroups, with around 150, 28 and 57 TCR-sequenced participants respectively.

Turning to this clone: Its antigen has not been determined. Base qualities are not at hand, and no much larger clone is one base apart.

Reading the label with the study, this specimen's time point is: baseline before first vaccination. Vaccinee samples came from UK trials COV001 and COV002, including a single-blind randomized controlled phase 2/3 trial of AZD1222 (ChAdOx1 nCoV-19) in healthy adults. Trial participant PBMC samples were collected at day 0 and day 28 after the second dose for TCRbeta chain sequencing. From the cysteine up to the phenylalanine, the CDR3 has a length of 14 residues. Only the CDR3 DNA is retained, 42 bases long and in frame from the first base. CDR1 and CDR2, looked up from the germline V gene, are ENHRY and SYGVKD. The junction shows trimming of 6 bases on V and 5 bases on J, and the gene matches do not reach 6 bases of it. The CDR3 regions of human TCRbeta chains were analyzed by immunosequencing. Turning to the authors' computational methods: Repertoire TCRs were checked for matches against a reference library of SARS-CoV-2-specific TCRs that had been generated using the MIRA antigen-specificity platform. Breadth meant the fraction of unique TCRs that were SARS-CoV-2-associated, whereas depth meant the fraction of total T cells that were SARS-CoV-2-associated. Using the MIRA data, every spike-specific TCR was mapped to the spike region that the TCR reacted to and assigned to either a CD4 or a CD8 class. Log10-transformed breadth and depth values were compared by one-way ANOVA with Sidak's multiple comparisons tests. Entries here come from immuneACCESS through TCRdb and include only in-frame sequences with V and J called. Some clones fail to appear in such tables; in the studies checked, an unresolved V gene covers under half of the shortfall, and the cause of the remainder is unknown. V and J calls and clone size come straight from that table; D and trimming were deduced from the DNA. For this sample the table gives 100,000 or so clones, of which around 89% were detected only once. Around 2% of the sample comes from the top ten.

General conclusions and limits of the study: Conclusions about previously exposed vaccinees were limited because only a handful of AZD1222 recipients were SARS-CoV-2 seropositive at baseline. CD4 TCRs associated with the vaccine covered the entire spike protein, and the dominant responses were in regions 160-218 and 743-854. After two AZD1222 doses, spike-specific TCR breadth and depth were significantly higher than at day 0 and than in MenACWY recipients. The 56-69-year group was small, and its depth increase did not reach significance, likely because of low power. Most participants were white British and females outnumbered males, and the authors suggested that clonal diversity may have been underestimated. Reportedly, close to half of the unique spike-specific TCRs recognized epitopes lying outside the regions that are mutated in the B.1.351 and B.1.1.7 variants. Because no day 14 peak-response samples were available, repertoires were characterized only after the peak T cell response.

The chain links TRBV10-3 with TRBJ1-1; 10 central bases correspond to TRBD1. The material sequenced was peripheral blood, taken on day 0 of AZD1222 vaccination. The sequence derives from an adult in good health. CDR3 reads: CAIRPGQGFTEAFF. DNA sequence: TGTGCCATCAGGCCGGGACAGGGGTTTACTGAAGCTTTCTTT.